Presented here are 2 T cell receptor beta chains from one specimen sequenced in a study of blood T cells in healthy people across ages. It was with a sample-barcoded 5' primer and a J-beta primer mix that a second PCR of roughly 6 to 11 cycles was run. TCRdb called the 5' RACE reads again in MiXCR, with one record for every CDR3 protein. This table holds about 640,000 distinct CDR3 sequences, under 30% found once. The sample comprised blood. The receptors were sampled from a woman at least 80 years old in good health.

The sample holds many counts of this clonotype. The rearrangement joins TRBV27 to TRBJ2-7, with TRBD1 as a possible D gene (6 bases). The CDR3 is made up of 13 amino acids. From germline, CDR1 is MNHEY and CDR2 SMNVEV (reference sequence). V dropped 6 bases and J dropped 0 bases, with 9 bases sitting between them. The DNA for the CDR3 is TGTGCCAGCAGGACAGGCGACTCCTACGAGCAGTACTTC. This sequence encodes CASRTGDSYEQYF.

The CDR3 DNA follows: TGCAGTGCTAGAGATTACTCTAGCGGGAGGGATGAGCAGTTCTTC. Protein sequence: CSARDYSSGRDEQFF. This sequence joins TRBV20-1 and TRBJ2-1, with 12 bases fitting TRBD2. After removal of 0 bases from V and 8 bases from J, the junction contained 5 bases not matched to a gene. CDR3 size: 15 residues. From germline, CDR1 is DFQATT and CDR2 SNEGSKA (reference sequence).